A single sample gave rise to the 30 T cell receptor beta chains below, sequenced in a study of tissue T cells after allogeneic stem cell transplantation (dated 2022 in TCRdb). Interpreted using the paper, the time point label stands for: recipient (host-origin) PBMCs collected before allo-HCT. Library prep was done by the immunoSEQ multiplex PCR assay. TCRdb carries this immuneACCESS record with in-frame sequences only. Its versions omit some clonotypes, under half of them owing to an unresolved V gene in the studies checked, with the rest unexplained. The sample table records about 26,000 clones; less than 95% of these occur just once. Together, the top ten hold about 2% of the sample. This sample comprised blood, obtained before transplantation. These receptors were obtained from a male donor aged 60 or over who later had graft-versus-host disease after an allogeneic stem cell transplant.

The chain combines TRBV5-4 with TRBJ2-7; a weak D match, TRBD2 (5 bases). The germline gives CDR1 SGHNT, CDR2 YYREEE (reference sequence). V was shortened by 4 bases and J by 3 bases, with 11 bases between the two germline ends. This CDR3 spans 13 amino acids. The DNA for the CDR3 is TGTGCCAGCAGCACGGGGTCGTACTACGAGCAGTACTTC. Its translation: CASSTGSYYEQYF.

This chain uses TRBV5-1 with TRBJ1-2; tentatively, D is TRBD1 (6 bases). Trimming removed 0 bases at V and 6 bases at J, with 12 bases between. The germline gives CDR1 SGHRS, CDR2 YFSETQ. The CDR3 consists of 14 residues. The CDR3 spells CASSLEGTKNGYTF. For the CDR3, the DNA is TGCGCCAGCAGCTTGGAGGGGACAAAAAATGGCTACACCTTC.

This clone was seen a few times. The CDR3 reads CASSQVVLSGNTIYF. The CDR3 DNA follows: TGTGCCAGCAGCCAAGTGGTACTCTCTGGAAACACCATATATTTT. The chain combines TRBV3-1 (or the pseudogene TRBV3-2) with TRBJ1-3, with unresolved D. The CDR3 loop spans 15 amino acids. Germline V lookup: CDR1 LGHDT, CDR2 YNNKEL (reference sequence). V was trimmed by 1 base and J by 0 bases, leaving 7 bases between them.

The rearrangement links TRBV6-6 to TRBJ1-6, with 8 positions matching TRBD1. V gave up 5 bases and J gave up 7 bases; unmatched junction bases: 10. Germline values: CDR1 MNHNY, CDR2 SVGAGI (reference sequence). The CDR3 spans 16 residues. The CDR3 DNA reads TGTGCCAGCAGTGGCTTAAACAGGGGGGTAAATTCACCCCTCCACTTT. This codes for CASSGLNRGVNSPLHF.

CDR3 in amino acids: CGTRADGTEAFF. Written as DNA, the CDR3 is TGTGGCACCCGGGCTGACGGGACTGAAGCTTTCTTT. This sequence joins TRBV2 and TRBJ1-1; D remains unclear. The germline V gene encodes CDR1 SNHLY and CDR2 FYNNEI. The CDR3 is 12 amino acids.

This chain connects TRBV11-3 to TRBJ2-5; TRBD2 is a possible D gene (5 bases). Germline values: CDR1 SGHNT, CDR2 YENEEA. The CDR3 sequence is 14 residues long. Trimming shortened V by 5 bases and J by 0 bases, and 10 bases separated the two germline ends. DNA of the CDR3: TGTGCCAGCAGCCCTGGACTTAACCAAGAGACCCAGTACTTC. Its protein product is CASSPGLNQETQYF.

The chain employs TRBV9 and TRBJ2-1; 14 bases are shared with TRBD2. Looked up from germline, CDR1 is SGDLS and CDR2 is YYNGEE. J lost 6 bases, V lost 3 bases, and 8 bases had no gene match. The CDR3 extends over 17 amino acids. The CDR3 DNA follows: TGTGCCAGCAGCGCGGATGGGACTAGCGGGGGATCCAATGAGCAGTTCTTC. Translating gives CASSADGTSGGSNEQFF.

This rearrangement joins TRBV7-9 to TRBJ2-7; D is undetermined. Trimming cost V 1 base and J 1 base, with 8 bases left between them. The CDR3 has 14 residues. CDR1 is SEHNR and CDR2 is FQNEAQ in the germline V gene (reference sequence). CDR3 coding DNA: TGTGCCAGCAGCTTAGGCCCGTTATCCTACGAGCAGTACTTC. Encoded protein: CASSLGPLSYEQYF. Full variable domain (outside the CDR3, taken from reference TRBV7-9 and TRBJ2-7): DTGVSQNPRHKITKRGQNVTFRCDPISEHNRLYWYRQTLGQGPEFLTYFQNEAQLEKSRLLSDRFSAERPKGSFSTLEIQRTEQGDSAMYLCASSLGPLSYEQYFGPGTRLTVT.

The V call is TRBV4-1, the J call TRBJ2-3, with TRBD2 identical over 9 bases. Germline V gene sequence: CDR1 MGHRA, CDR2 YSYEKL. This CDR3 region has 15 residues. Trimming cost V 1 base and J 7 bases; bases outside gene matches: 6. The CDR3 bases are TGCGCCAGCAGCCAAGCGCGAGCGGGGGGTTATACGCAGTATTTT. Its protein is CASSQARAGGYTQYF.

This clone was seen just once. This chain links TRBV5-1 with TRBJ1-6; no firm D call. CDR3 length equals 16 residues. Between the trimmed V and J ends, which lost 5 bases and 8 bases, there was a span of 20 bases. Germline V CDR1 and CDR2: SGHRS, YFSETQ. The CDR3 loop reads CASRRSSQYRDSPLHF. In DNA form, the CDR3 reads TGCGCCAGCAGGAGGTCATCGCAATACAGAGATTCACCCCTCCACTTT.

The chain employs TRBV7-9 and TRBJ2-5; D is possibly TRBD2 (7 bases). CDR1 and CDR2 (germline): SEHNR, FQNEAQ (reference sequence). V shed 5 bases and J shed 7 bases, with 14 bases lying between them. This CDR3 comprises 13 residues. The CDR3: CASSRPGEGTQYF. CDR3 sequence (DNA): TGTGCCAGCAGCCGCCCAGGGGAGGGGACCCAGTACTTC.

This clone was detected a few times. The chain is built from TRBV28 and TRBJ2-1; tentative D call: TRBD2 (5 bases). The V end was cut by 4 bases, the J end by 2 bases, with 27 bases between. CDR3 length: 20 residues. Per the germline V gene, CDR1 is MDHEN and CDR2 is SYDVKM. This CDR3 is CASSSRASLAREGAYNEQFF. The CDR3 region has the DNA TGTGCCAGCAGTTCTCGGGCGTCTCTAGCTCGAGAGGGCGCCTACAATGAGCAGTTCTTC.

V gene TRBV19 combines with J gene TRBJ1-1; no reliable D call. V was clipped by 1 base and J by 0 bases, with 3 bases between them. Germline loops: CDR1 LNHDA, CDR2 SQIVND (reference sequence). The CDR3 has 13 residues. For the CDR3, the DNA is TGTGCCAGTAGTATAGGTGTGAACACTGAAGCTTTCTTT. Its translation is CASSIGVNTEAFF. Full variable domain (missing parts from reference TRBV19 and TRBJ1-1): DGGITQSPKYLFRKEGQNVTLSCEQNLNHDAMYWYRQDPGQGLRLIYYSQIVNDFQKGDIAEGYSVSREKKESFPLTVTSAQKNPTAFYLCASSIGVNTEAFFGQGTRLTVV.

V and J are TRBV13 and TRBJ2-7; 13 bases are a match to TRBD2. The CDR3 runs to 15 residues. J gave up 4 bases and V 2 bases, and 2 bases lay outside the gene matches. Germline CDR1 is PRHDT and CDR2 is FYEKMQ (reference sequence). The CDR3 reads CASSLWTSGGYEQYF. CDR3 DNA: TGTGCCAGCAGCTTATGGACTAGCGGGGGATACGAGCAGTACTTC.

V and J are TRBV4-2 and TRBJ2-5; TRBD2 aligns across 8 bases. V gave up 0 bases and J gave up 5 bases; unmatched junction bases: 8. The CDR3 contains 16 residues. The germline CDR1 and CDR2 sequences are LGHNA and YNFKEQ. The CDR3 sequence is CASSQESRRLAETQYF. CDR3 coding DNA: TGTGCCAGCAGCCAAGAGTCGCGGAGACTAGCGGAGACCCAGTACTTC.

CDR3 sequence reads: CASSRAMGGPSAYEQYF. CDR3 coding DNA: TGTGCCAGCAGCCGTGCCATGGGGGGGCCATCCGCCTACGAGCAGTACTTC. V and J are TRBV3-1 (or the pseudogene TRBV3-2) and TRBJ2-7; tentatively, D is TRBD2 (7 bases). Germline CDR1 reads LGHDT; CDR2 reads YNNKEL (reference sequence). The CDR3 loop spans 17 amino acids. V lost 4 bases and J lost 2, with 21 bases in between.

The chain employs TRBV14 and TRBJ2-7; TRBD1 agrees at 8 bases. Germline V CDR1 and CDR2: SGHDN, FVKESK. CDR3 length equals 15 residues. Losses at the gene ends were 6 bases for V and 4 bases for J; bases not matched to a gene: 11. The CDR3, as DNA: TGTGCCAGCAGTCTGGTGAGGGACAGGCGATACGAGCAGTACTTC. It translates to CASSLVRDRRYEQYF.

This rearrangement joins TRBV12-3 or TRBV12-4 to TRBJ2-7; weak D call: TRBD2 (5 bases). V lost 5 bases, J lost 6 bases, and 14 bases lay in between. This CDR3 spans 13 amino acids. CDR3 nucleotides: TGTGCCAGCAGTCTTCTGAACGGAGGCGAGCAGTACTTC. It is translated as CASSLLNGGEQYF.

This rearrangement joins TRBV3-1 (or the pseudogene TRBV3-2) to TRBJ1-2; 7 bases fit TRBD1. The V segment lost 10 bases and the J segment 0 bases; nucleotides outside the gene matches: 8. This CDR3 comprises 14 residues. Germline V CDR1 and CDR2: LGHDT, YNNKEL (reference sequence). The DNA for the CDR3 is TGTGCCACCCGGGCAGGGGGAACTAACTATGGCTACACCTTC. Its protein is CATRAGGTNYGYTF.

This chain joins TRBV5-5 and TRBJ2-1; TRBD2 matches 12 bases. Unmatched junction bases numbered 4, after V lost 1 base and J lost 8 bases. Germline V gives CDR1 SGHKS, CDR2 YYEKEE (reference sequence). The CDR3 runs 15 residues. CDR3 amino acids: CASSLLAGGLDEQFF. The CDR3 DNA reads TGTGCCAGCAGCTTGCTAGCGGGGGGGCTCGATGAGCAGTTCTTC.

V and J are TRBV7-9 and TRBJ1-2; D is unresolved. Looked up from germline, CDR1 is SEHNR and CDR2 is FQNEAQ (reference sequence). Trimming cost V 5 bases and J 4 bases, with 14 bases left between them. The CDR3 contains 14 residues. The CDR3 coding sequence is TGTGCCAGCAGCGCGAGAACGGACCTCTATGGCTACACCTTC. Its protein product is CASSARTDLYGYTF. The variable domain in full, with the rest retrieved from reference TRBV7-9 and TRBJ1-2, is DTGVSQNPRHKITKRGQNVTFRCDPISEHNRLYWYRQTLGQGPEFLTYFQNEAQLEKSRLLSDRFSAERPKGSFSTLEIQRTEQGDSAMYLCASSARTDLYGYTFGSGTRLTVV.

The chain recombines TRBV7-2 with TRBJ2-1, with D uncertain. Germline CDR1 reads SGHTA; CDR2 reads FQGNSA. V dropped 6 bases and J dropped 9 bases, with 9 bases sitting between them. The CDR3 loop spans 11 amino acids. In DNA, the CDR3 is TGTGCCAGCAGTCCCTTAGGTGAGCAGTTCTTC. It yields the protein CASSPLGEQFF.

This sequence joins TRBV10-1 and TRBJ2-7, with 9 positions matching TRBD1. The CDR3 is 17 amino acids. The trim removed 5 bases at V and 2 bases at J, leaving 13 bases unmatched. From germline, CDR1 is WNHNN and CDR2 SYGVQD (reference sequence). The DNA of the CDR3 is TGCGCCAGCAGTCCCAGCCGACGGGACAGGGTCACCTACGAGCAGTACTTC. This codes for CASSPSRRDRVTYEQYF.

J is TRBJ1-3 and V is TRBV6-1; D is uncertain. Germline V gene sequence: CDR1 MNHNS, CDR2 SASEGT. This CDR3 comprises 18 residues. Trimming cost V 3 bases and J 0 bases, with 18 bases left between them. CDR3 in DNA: TGTGCCAGCAGTGACCGAGTTGGAGAAAGCCGCTCTGGAAACACCATATATTTT. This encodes CASSDRVGESRSGNTIYF.

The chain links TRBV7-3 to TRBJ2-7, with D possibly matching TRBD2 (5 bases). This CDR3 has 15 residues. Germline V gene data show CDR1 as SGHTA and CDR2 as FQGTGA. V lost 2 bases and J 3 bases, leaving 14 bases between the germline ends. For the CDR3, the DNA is TGTGCCAGCAGCTTATGGGCAGCGGTAAACTACGAGCAGTACTTC. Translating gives CASSLWAAVNYEQYF. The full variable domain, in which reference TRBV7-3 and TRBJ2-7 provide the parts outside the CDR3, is GAGVSQTPSNKVTEKGKYVELRCDPISGHTALYWYRQSLGQGPEFLIYFQGTGAADDSGLPNDRFFAVRPEGSVSTLKIQRTERGDSAVYLCASSLWAAVNYEQYFGPGTRLTVT.

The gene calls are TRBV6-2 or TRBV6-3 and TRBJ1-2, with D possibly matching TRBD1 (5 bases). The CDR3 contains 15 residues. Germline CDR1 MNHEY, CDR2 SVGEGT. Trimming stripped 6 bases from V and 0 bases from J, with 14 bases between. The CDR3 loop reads CASSLGRWTNYGYTF. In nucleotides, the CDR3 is TGTGCCAGCAGCCTGGGACGGTGGACTAACTATGGCTACACCTTC.

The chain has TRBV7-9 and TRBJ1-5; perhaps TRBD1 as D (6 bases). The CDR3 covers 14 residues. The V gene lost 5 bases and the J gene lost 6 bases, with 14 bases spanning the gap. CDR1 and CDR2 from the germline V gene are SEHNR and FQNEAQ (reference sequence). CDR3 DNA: TGTGCCAGCAGCCTGGGGGGGGCTGGTCAGCCCCAGCATTTT. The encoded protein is CASSLGGAGQPQHF. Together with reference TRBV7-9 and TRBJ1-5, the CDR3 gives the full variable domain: DTGVSQNPRHKITKRGQNVTFRCDPISEHNRLYWYRQTLGQGPEFLTYFQNEAQLEKSRLLSDRFSAERPKGSFSTLEIQRTEQGDSAMYLCASSLGGAGQPQHFGDGTRLSIL.

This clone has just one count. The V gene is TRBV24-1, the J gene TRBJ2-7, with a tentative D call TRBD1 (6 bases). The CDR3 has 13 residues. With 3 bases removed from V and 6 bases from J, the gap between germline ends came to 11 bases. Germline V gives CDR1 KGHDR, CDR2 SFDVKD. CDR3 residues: CATSDPPQGEQYF. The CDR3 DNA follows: TGTGCCACCAGTGATCCCCCACAGGGCGAGCAGTACTTC.

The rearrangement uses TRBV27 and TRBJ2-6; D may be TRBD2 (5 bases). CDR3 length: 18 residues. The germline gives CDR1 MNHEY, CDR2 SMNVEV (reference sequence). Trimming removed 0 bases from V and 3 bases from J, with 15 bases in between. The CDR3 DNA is TGTGCCAGCAGTTTATCGTTCCCAGGAGGAGGTGGGGCCAACGTCCTGACTTTC. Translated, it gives CASSLSFPGGGGANVLTF.

This CDR3 is CASSPTLTKGYEQYF. The CDR3 coding sequence is TGCGCCAGCAGCCCGACTCTAACCAAAGGCTACGAGCAGTACTTC. The gene calls are TRBV5-1 and TRBJ2-7; no clear D. This CDR3 comprises 15 residues. Germline V CDR1 and CDR2: SGHRS, YFSETQ. V was cut by 4 bases and J by 3 bases, with 17 bases left in between.